The 22 T cell receptor beta chains below all came from one sample that was sequenced in a study of blood T cells in healthy people across ages (dated by TCRdb to between 2014 and 2016). Libraries were built with 5' RACE. These reads were obtained on an Illumina HiSeq 2500. A second roughly 7 to 11 cycle PCR used a sample-barcoded 5' primer and a J-beta primer mix. Starting from the raw public reads, TCRdb applied fastp trimming at Q25, assembled clones with MiXCR and retained in-frame beta chains. One record per CDR3 amino acid sequence lists the most common genes and DNA. The sample records about 1.7 million distinct CDR3 sequences, roughly 27% of which are singletons. 7.7% of the sample is taken by the ten largest. The sequencing sample was made of blood. All receptors come from a woman aged 25-40 years in good health.

Details on this clonotype: A much more abundant neighbour one base away suggests this may be a read error. The rearrangement joins TRBV11-2 to TRBJ2-1, with TRBD1 matching 7 bases. The CDR3 extends over 15 amino acids. V was clipped by 7 bases and J by 0 bases; unmatched bases: 6. Germline values: CDR1 SGHAT, CDR2 FQNNGV. The CDR3 DNA follows: TGTGCCAGCACCCAACAGGGGAGCTCCTACAATGAGCAGTTCTTC. Its protein product is CASTQQGSSYNEQFF.

This clonotype turned up a few times. The chain combines TRBV5-1 with TRBJ1-4; tentative D call: TRBD1 (5 bases). Germline values: CDR1 SGHRS, CDR2 YFSETQ. V lost 0 bases and J lost 12, with 9 bases in between. The CDR3 has 12 amino acids. CDR3 nucleotides: TGCGCCAGCAGCTTGGCCGGGACGGAACTGTTTTTT. As protein: CASSLAGTELFF.

The chain employs TRBV6-1 and TRBJ1-3, with 12 bases that match TRBD1. Germline assignment: CDR1 MNHNS and CDR2 SASEGT. Losses at the gene ends were 4 bases for V and 0 bases for J; bases not matched to a gene: 7. The CDR3 length is 18 residues. The CDR3 reads CASSAEPGQGASGNTIYF. The CDR3 bases are TGTGCCAGCAGTGCGGAACCGGGACAGGGGGCCTCTGGAAACACCATATATTTT.

The table lists this clonotype with a few counts. The chain uses TRBV24-1 and TRBJ2-1; weak D call: TRBD2 (6 bases). The CDR3 runs 15 residues. The germline V and J ends were trimmed by 4 bases and 3 bases, with 12 bases remaining between them. Germline CDR1 reads KGHDR; CDR2 reads SFDVKD. CDR3 sequence: CATSETGTDYNEQFF. The DNA of the CDR3 is TGTGCCACCAGTGAGACCGGGACTGACTACAATGAGCAGTTCTTC.

In its sample, this clonotype was seen a few times. The CDR3 loop is CASYRPGLVGKKQYF. CDR3 coding DNA: TGTGCCAGCTATCGACCGGGACTAGTAGGGAAGAAGCAGTACTTC. The V and J genes are TRBV25-1 and TRBJ2-7, with 8 positions matching TRBD2. Losses at the gene ends were 8 bases for V and 8 bases for J; bases not matched to a gene: 17. The germline gives CDR1 MGHDK, CDR2 SYGVNS. CDR3 length equals 15 residues.

This clonotype was counted between two and nine times. CDR3 amino acids: CAISVRMDQPQHF. In DNA, the CDR3 is TGTGCCATCAGTGTAAGGATGGATCAGCCCCAGCATTTT. The V gene is TRBV10-3, the J gene TRBJ1-5; D not certain. The germline CDR1 and CDR2 sequences are ENHRY and SYGVKD. V lost 4 bases to trimming and J lost 5 bases, with 9 bases between them. This CDR3 is 13 amino acids long.

The CDR3 region is CASSEGTSSRETQYF. CDR3 DNA sequence: TGTGCCAGCAGTGAAGGGACCTCGAGCAGGGAGACCCAGTACTTC. The chain joins TRBV2 to TRBJ2-5; D is unclear. CDR1 is SNHLY, CDR2 FYNNEI, per germline. The CDR3 covers 15 residues. The V end lost 1 base, the J end lost 5 bases, and 14 bases lay between the germline ends.

This clonotype appeared a few times. The chain recombines TRBV18 with TRBJ2-5; 9 bases map to TRBD1. The length of the CDR3 is 16 residues. CDR1 and CDR2 from the germline V gene are KGHSH and LQKENI. The ends lost 3 bases at V and 0 bases at J; junction bases unmatched: 5. The CDR3 DNA sequence: TGTGCCAGCTCACCTACGGGACAGGGCAACCAAGAGACCCAGTACTTC. Its protein product is CASSPTGQGNQETQYF.

The gene calls are TRBV2 and TRBJ1-4; D is undetermined. Deletions cut 2 bases from V and 0 bases from J, with 10 bases between. Germline V lookup: CDR1 SNHLY, CDR2 FYNNEI. CDR3 length equals 16 residues. The chain's CDR3 is CASSETAGATNEKLFF. The CDR3 bases are TGTGCCAGCAGTGAAACCGCAGGTGCAACTAATGAAAAACTGTTTTTT.

The V call is TRBV29-1, the J call TRBJ1-2; 7 nucleotides agree with TRBD1. CDR1 and CDR2 from the germline V gene are SQVTM and ANQGSEA. The CDR3 consists of 13 residues. V shed 3 bases, J shed 7 bases, and the junction held 8 bases outside the gene matches. For the CDR3, the DNA is TGCAGCGTTGATTTGGGACAGTTCGGTGGCTACACCTTC. It specifies CSVDLGQFGGYTF.

The chain joins TRBV6-5 to TRBJ2-3, with TRBD1 identical over 7 bases. Germline CDR1 is MNHEY and CDR2 is SVGAGI. The CDR3 is made up of 14 amino acids. The J segment lost 3 bases and the V segment lost 6 bases, leaving 6 bases of the junction unmatched. As DNA, the CDR3 is TGTGCCAGCAGCAGGGGGACGGGGACAGATACGCAGTATTTT. Its protein product is CASSRGTGTDTQYF.

This chain connects TRBV6-5 to TRBJ2-7, with a possible D match to TRBD1 (5 bases). Trimming pared 7 bases from V and 2 bases from J, leaving 12 bases between. The CDR3 is 13 amino acids. CDR1 MNHEY and CDR2 SVGAGI come from the germline V gene. The CDR3 reads CASTRGFPYEQYF. CDR3 nucleotides: TGTGCCAGCACTAGGGGATTCCCCTACGAGCAGTACTTC.

The chain joins TRBV20-1 to TRBJ2-3; 10 bases match TRBD1. The germline CDR1 and CDR2 sequences are DFQATT and SNEGSKA (reference sequence). This CDR3 comprises 15 residues. J was trimmed by 2 bases and V by 3 bases; bases with no gene match: 5. The CDR3 spells CSASPGQGNTDTQYF. The DNA for the CDR3 is TGCAGTGCTAGCCCGGGACAGGGGAACACAGATACGCAGTATTTT.

The chain recombines TRBV5-1 with TRBJ2-1; 7 bases fit TRBD1. Trimming cost V 4 bases and J 6 bases; bases outside gene matches: 16. This CDR3 has 17 amino acids. Germline assignment: CDR1 SGHRS and CDR2 YFSETQ. The CDR3 DNA follows: TGCGCCAGCAGCCCCGGGACAGCCCTAAGCTTCTGCAATGAGCAGTTCTTC. Its translation: CASSPGTALSFCNEQFF.

The J gene is TRBJ2-7, the V gene TRBV30; possible D gene TRBD1, 6 bases. From germline, CDR1 is GTSNPN and CDR2 SVGIG (reference sequence). The CDR3 extends over 16 amino acids. V shed 3 bases and J shed 0 bases, with 18 bases lying between them. The CDR3 nucleotides are TGTGCCTGGAGACAAAATCAGGGGCGACCCTCCTACGAGCAGTACTTC. Protein sequence: CAWRQNQGRPSYEQYF.

This clonotype was seen many times. J is TRBJ2-1 and V is TRBV12-3 or TRBV12-4, with D uncertain. The CDR3 has 15 amino acids. The V gene lost 3 bases and the J gene lost 0 bases, with 9 bases spanning the gap. The CDR3 reads CASSLTESSYNEQFF. CDR3 coding DNA: TGTGCCAGCAGTTTGACGGAGAGCTCCTACAATGAGCAGTTCTTC.

This clonotype was recorded at least ten times. The chain is built from TRBV7-2 and TRBJ2-7; tentatively, D is TRBD2 (6 bases). There are 11 residues in the CDR3. CDR1 is SGHTA and CDR2 is FQGNSA in the germline V gene. V was cut by 8 bases and J by 7 bases, with 12 bases left in between. The chain's CDR3 is CASGRLGEQYF. CDR3 DNA sequence: TGTGCCAGCGGCAGACTAGGGGAGCAGTACTTC.

CDR3 nucleotide sequence: TGTGCCAGCAGCCCAGAGAAGGGAACACCCCTCCACTTT. Its protein product is CASSPEKGTPLHF. This chain uses TRBV7-2 with TRBJ1-6; D not certain. The CDR3 sequence is 13 residues long. The germline gives CDR1 SGHTA, CDR2 FQGNSA. V lost 5 bases and J lost 11, with 13 bases in between.

The V and J genes are TRBV6-5 and TRBJ2-7; 15 nucleotides line up with TRBD2. The CDR3 contains 18 residues. With V trimmed by 0 bases and J by 5 bases, 8 bases remained unmatched. In germline, CDR1 is MNHEY, CDR2 SVGAGI. The CDR3 spells CASSYSPGTSGGFHEQYF. The CDR3 nucleotides are TGTGCCAGCAGTTACTCCCCGGGGACTAGCGGGGGGTTCCACGAGCAGTACTTC.

The chain joins TRBV20-1 to TRBJ1-5; TRBD1 matches 8 bases. Germline assignment: CDR1 DFQATT and CDR2 SNEGSKA (reference sequence). The CDR3 is 16 residues long. The J segment lost 6 bases and the V segment lost 0 bases, leaving 10 bases of the junction unmatched. The CDR3, as DNA: TGCAGTGCTAGAGATCGGTGGACAGGGTTGGGTCAGCCCCAGCATTTT. This translates into CSARDRWTGLGQPQHF.

The rearrangement uses TRBV20-1 and TRBJ1-1; D not certain. The CDR3 extends over 14 amino acids. Trimming left V 4 bases short and J 0 bases short, with 12 bases between. CDR1 DFQATT and CDR2 SNEGSKA come from the germline V gene (reference sequence). The CDR3 protein is CSATDDGMNTEAFF. CDR3 nucleotide sequence: TGCAGTGCTACGGACGACGGCATGAACACTGAAGCTTTCTTT.

This clonotype was detected only a few times. The J gene is TRBJ2-1, the V gene TRBV7-9, with 8 bases matching TRBD2. Germline CDR1 SEHNR, CDR2 FQNEAQ (reference sequence). The CDR3 is 15 amino acids. Germline trimming cut 3 bases from V and 7 bases from J; bases unmatched to any gene: 8. The CDR3 region is CASSFPGGNGNEQFF. As DNA, the CDR3 is TGTGCCAGCAGCTTCCCGGGAGGGAATGGAAATGAGCAGTTCTTC.